This paragraph reports one T cell receptor beta chain. The sample comes from a study of blood T cell repertoires in COVID-19. Study at large: T cells, B-cell-depleted T cells, or PBMCs provided the cDNA or gDNA that served as material.

In the authors' methods: Amplification with reference gene primers provided the estimates of nucleated cell counts. This table comes from immunoSEQ multiplex PCR, and its TCRdb copy is limited to in-frame clones, with some not included. The V and J calls and clone size come from that table; D and trimming were worked out from the DNA. The data hold 110,000 to 150,000 clones, with 75% to 90% observed a single time. This CDR3 has 15 amino acids. The sample taken for sequencing was peripheral blood. The V call is TRBV21-1, the J call TRBJ2-1; the DNA was not compared with TRBD2, the D call given in the table. TRBV21-1 is a pseudogene segment. The receptor was isolated from a woman older than 75 with acute or convalescent COVID-19. CDR3 nucleotides: TGTGCCAGCAGCAAACAGGACTACCTCAGTAATGAGCAGTTCTTC. Its translation: CASSKQDYLSNEQFF.